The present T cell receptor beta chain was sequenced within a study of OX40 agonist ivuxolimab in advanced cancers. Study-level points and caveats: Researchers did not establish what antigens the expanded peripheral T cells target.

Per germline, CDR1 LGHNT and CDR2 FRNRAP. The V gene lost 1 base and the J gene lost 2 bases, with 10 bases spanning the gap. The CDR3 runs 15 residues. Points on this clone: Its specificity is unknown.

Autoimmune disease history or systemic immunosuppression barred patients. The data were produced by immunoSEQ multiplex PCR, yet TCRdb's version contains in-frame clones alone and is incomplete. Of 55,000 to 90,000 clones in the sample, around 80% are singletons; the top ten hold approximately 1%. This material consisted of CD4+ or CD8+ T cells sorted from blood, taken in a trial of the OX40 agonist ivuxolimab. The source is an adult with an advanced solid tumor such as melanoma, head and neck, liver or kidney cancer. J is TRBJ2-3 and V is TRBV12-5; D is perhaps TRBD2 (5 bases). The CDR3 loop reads CASGLGSRDTDTQYF. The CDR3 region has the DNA TGTGCTAGTGGTTTGGGCAGCCGGGACACAGATACGCAGTATTTT.